Listed below are T cell receptor beta chains from one sample, sequenced in a study of early T cells in non-severe SARS-CoV-2 infection. TCRdb processed the 5' RACE reads anew with MiXCR; each CDR3 protein has one entry. Of 80,000 to 100,000 distinct CDR3 sequences listed, 9.5% to 12% are singletons. The sample here was whole blood, taken at baseline. These receptors were obtained from an adult who was a healthcare worker with PCR-confirmed SARS-CoV-2 infection or an uninfected control (not recorded which). Both conserved end residues are part of each CDR3. A D gene is named only where the DNA matches it firmly. A row's size may be missing; if present it is once, few, many or a size class.

>many|TRBV27|.|TRBJ1-1
CASSLQGLNTEAFF
TGTGCCAGCAGTTTACAGGGTTTGAACACTGAAGCTTTCTTT
>few|TRBV5-1|.|TRBJ1-1
CASSLEERNTEAFF
TGCGCCAGCAGCTTGGAAGAGAGGAACACTGAAGCTTTCTTT
>few|TRBV6-5|TRBD2|TRBJ2-1
CASSYSPPSGIYNEQFF
TGTGCCAGCAGTTACTCCCCCCCTAGCGGGATTTACAATGAGCAGTTCTTC
>.|TRBV20-1|.|TRBJ2-2
CSARDLGKDTGELFF
TGCAGTGCTAGAGATCTAGGGAAGGACACCGGGGAGCTGTTTTTT
>many|TRBV7-2|TRBD2|TRBJ2-7
CASSLAGGPDEQYF
TGTGCCAGCAGCCTAGCGGGAGGGCCTGACGAGCAGTACTTC
>many|TRBV11-2|TRBD2|TRBJ2-7
CASSLVGLAGGPHEQYF
TGTGCCAGCAGCTTAGTTGGACTAGCGGGAGGGCCCCACGAGCAGTACTTC
>many|TRBV6-4|.|TRBJ2-3
CASSDYGGSDTQYF
TGTGCCAGCAGTGACTATGGGGGATCAGATACGCAGTATTTT
>.|TRBV7-9|TRBD2|TRBJ2-3
CASSRTLAASTDTQYF
TGTGCCAGCAGCCGGACTCTAGCGGCTAGCACAGATACGCAGTATTTT
>few|TRBV6-1|.|TRBJ2-7
CASSEPPPNEQYF
TGTGCCAGCAGTGAACCCCCCCCGAACGAGCAGTACTTC
>many|TRBV9|TRBD2|TRBJ2-1
CASSVSGSWNEQFF
TGTGCCAGCAGTGTTAGCGGGAGCTGGAATGAGCAGTTCTTC
>many|TRBV3-1|.|TRBJ1-5
CASSQGGMRSNQPQHF
TGTGCCAGCAGCCAGGGCGGAATGAGAAGCAATCAGCCCCAGCATTTT
>few|TRBV11-2|.|TRBJ2-3
CASSLTNQDTQYF
TGTGCCAGCAGCTTGACTAATCAAGATACGCAGTATTTT
>.|TRBV24-1|TRBD2|TRBJ2-3
CATSDPTGGGFPTDTQYF
TGTGCCACCAGTGACCCAACTGGCGGGGGGTTTCCCACAGATACGCAGTATTTT
>.|TRBV19|.|TRBJ2-2
CASSSQRTGELFF
TGTGCCAGTAGTAGCCAAAGAACCGGGGAGCTGTTTTTT
>few|TRBV19|TRBD2|TRBJ2-1
CASGGGAGEYEQFF
TGTGCCAGTGGCGGGGGAGCGGGAGAATATGAGCAGTTCTTC
>few|TRBV5-5|.|TRBJ1-1
CASSTRGGTEAFF
TGTGCCAGCAGCACAAGGGGGGGCACTGAAGCTTTCTTT
>few|TRBV20-1|.|TRBJ2-7
CSAVGGEVYEQYF
TGCAGTGCCGTGGGCGGGGAGGTGTACGAGCAGTACTTC
>many|TRBV3-1|.|TRBJ1-2
CASSLNSNYGYTF
TGTGCCAGCAGCCTGAACTCCAACTATGGCTACACCTTC
>few|TRBV4-2|.|TRBJ1-1
CASSPTAGDHTEAFF
TGTGCCAGCAGCCCGACGGCAGGGGATCACACTGAAGCTTTCTTT
>few|TRBV20-1|TRBD1|TRBJ1-5
CSATTGGDQPQHF
TGCAGTGCTACCACAGGGGGTGATCAGCCCCAGCATTTT
>.|TRBV9|.|TRBJ2-2
CASSVVGGRSNPGELFF
TGTGCCAGCAGCGTAGTGGGGGGCCGCTCTAATCCCGGGGAGCTGTTTTTT
>few|TRBV29-1|.|TRBJ2-2
CSVDARNTGELFF
TGCAGCGTTGACGCCAGAAACACCGGGGAGCTGTTTTTT
>.|TRBV20-1|TRBD1|TRBJ1-2
CSARDGGQGAFGYTF
TGCAGTGCTAGAGATGGAGGACAGGGGGCCTTTGGCTACACCTTC
>.|TRBV29-1|.|TRBJ1-2
CSAWLGEGGYTF
TGCAGCGCCTGGCTTGGGGAGGGTGGCTACACCTTC
>.|TRBV27|.|TRBJ2-3
CASRAGQRTDTQYF
TGTGCCAGCAGGGCGGGACAGCGCACAGATACGCAGTATTTT
>.|TRBV20-1|.|TRBJ2-3
CSARGRGATDTQYF
TGCAGTGCTAGAGGTCGGGGGGCGACAGATACGCAGTATTTT
>few|TRBV2|.|TRBJ1-2
CASSEMGRNYGYTF
TGTGCCAGCAGTGAAATGGGCAGAAACTATGGCTACACCTTC
>few|TRBV5-1|.|TRBJ2-5
CASSPRGYGETQYF
TGCGCCAGCAGCCCGAGGGGGTACGGTGAGACCCAGTACTTC
>.|TRBV6-6|TRBD1|TRBJ1-4
CASSGGTGVTNEKLFF
TGTGCCAGCAGCGGGGGGACAGGGGTGACTAATGAAAAACTGTTTTTT
>few|TRBV29-1|.|TRBJ2-7
CSVEGTGEQYF
TGCAGCGTTGAAGGTACAGGCGAGCAGTACTTC
>many|TRBV5-1|TRBD1|TRBJ1-1
CASSSDRQGAFLNTEAFF
TGCGCCAGCAGCTCGGACAGACAGGGGGCCTTTTTGAACACTGAAGCTTTCTTT
>many|TRBV20-1|TRBD1|TRBJ2-6
CSARVRTGVVGANVLTF
TGCAGTGCTAGAGTAAGGACAGGGGTGGTTGGGGCCAACGTCCTGACTTTC
>once|TRBV4-3|.|TRBJ1-4
CASSQGHRTNEKLFF
TGCGCCAGCAGCCAAGGTCACCGCACTAATGAAAAACTGTTTTTT
>many|TRBV10-3|TRBD1|TRBJ2-4
CAISDRSGGNIQYF
TGTGCCATCAGTGATCGGTCAGGGGGAAACATTCAGTACTTC
>.|TRBV15|.|TRBJ2-7
CATSRRSRWNEQYF
TGTGCCACCAGCAGGAGGTCCCGCTGGAACGAGCAGTACTTC
>.|TRBV27|.|TRBJ1-2
CASRSGQEDGYTF
TGTGCCAGCAGGTCAGGGCAGGAGGATGGCTACACCTTC
>few|TRBV10-3|TRBD1|TRBJ2-3
CAVQGTDTQYF
TGTGCCGTACAGGGGACAGATACGCAGTATTTT
>few|TRBV2|TRBD2|TRBJ2-2
CASSVSLAAFTGELFF
TGTGCCAGCAGTGTTAGTCTAGCGGCCTTCACCGGGGAGCTGTTTTTT
>many|TRBV6-6|TRBD2|TRBJ2-3
CASSYSRTSGSEDTQYF
TGTGCCAGCAGTTACTCGCGGACTAGCGGGAGCGAAGATACGCAGTATTTT
>many|TRBV5-1|.|TRBJ2-4
CASSPFQLENIQYF
TGCGCCAGCAGCCCGTTTCAACTAGAAAACATTCAGTACTTC
>many|TRBV5-1|.|TRBJ2-7
CASSLVEGEQYF
TGCGCCAGCAGCTTGGTAGAGGGCGAGCAGTACTTC
>many|TRBV13|TRBD2|TRBJ2-7
CASSSRGLETYEQYF
TGTGCCAGCAGTTCCAGAGGACTAGAGACCTACGAGCAGTACTTC
>.|TRBV29-1|.|TRBJ1-1
CSVNGGPQAFF
TGCAGCGTTAACGGGGGGCCACAAGCTTTCTTT
>.|TRBV24-1|.|TRBJ2-5
CATSDTLGTQYF
TGTGCCACCAGTGATACCCTAGGGACCCAGTACTTC
>.|TRBV7-2|TRBD1|TRBJ2-4
CASSYAGTAKNIQYF
TGTGCCAGCAGTTATGCCGGGACAGCTAAAAACATTCAGTACTTC
>few|TRBV2|.|TRBJ1-1
CASSEAQWTEAFF
TGTGCCAGCAGTGAAGCGCAGTGGACTGAAGCTTTCTTT
>.|TRBV2|.|TRBJ2-2
CASSEGQGLNTGELFF
TGTGCCAGCAGTGAAGGGCAGGGCCTAAACACCGGGGAGCTGTTTTTT
>many|TRBV7-6|TRBD1|TRBJ1-5
CASSPTGGLQPQHF
TGTGCCAGCAGCCCGACAGGGGGCTTGCAGCCCCAGCATTTT
>few|TRBV5-1|.|TRBJ2-3
CASSLEGDTQYF
TGCGCCAGCAGCTTGGAAGGAGATACGCAGTATTTT